This T cell receptor (beta chain) was captured in a study of beta chain features in type 1 diabetes. Across the whole study: Patients and healthy donors were similar in age, gender and cell yields. Sorted cells examined across all samples numbered roughly 100 million. Study-level findings and limits: Across all four CD4+ subsets, people with type 1 diabetes showed modestly shorter TCRB CDR3s. Within the patient group, naive, central memory and Treg TCRB repertoires appeared more similar to each other than within healthy donors.

This clone occurred a few times. What it binds is unknown. Reverse transcription of all isolated RNA meant that expressed TCRB transcripts were sequenced. Some clones are missing from TCRdb's copy, which holds only in-frame ones; the method was immunoSEQ multiplex PCR. The table includes about 190,000 clones, around 8% detected once. The germline V gene has CDR1 KGHSH and CDR2 LQKENI. V lost 2 bases and J lost 3, with 13 bases in between. This CDR3 region has 15 residues. The rearrangement links TRBV18 to TRBJ1-1; TRBD1 might be the D (5 bases). Sequenced input: central memory CD4+ T cells from blood. This TCR derives from a woman aged 40 to 50 with type 1 diabetes. This CDR3 is CASSPGQHKDTEAFF. In DNA, the CDR3 is TGTGCCAGCTCACCAGGACAACACAAGGACACTGAAGCTTTCTTT. The entire variable domain, with the rest obtained from reference TRBV18 and TRBJ1-1, is as follows: NAGVMQNPRHLVRRRGQEARLRCSPMKGHSHVYWYRQLPEEGLKFMVYLQKENIIDESGMPKERFSAEFPKEGPSILRIQQVVRGDSAAYFCASSPGQHKDTEAFFGQGTRLTVV.